This TCR beta chain was identified during a study of CD8+CD57+ T cells in acquired aplastic anemia. The CDR3 consists of 12 residues. Per germline, CDR1 LNHDA and CDR2 SQIVND (reference sequence). V was clipped by 4 bases and J by 11 bases, with 14 bases between them. All sequencing subjects had displayed CD8+CD57+ cell expansion on flow cytometry. The template for TCR beta VDJ and CDR3 sequence profiling was genomic DNA. TCRdb ran MiXCR on the reads and lists one entry per CDR3 protein. In the table there are around 190,000 distinct CDR3 sequences, around 50% of which are singletons. This sequence joins TRBV19 and TRBJ1-2, with a weak D call TRBD1 (6 bases). The sequence was collected from a human donor with aplastic anemia. The source material was sorted CD4+, CD8+, or CD8+CD57+ T cells (not recorded which) from PBMCs. The CDR3 loop is CASSTEGGRYTF. The CDR3 bases are TGTGCCAGTAGTACCGAGGGGGGGCGATACACCTTC.